The 8 T cell receptor beta chains listed next were all sequenced from one sample in a study of blood T cell repertoires in COVID-19. Clones were sequenced by immunoSEQ multiplex PCR, and TCRdb holds only the in-frame ones, with some missing. The sample includes more than 60,000 clones, roughly 84% of them seen just once. Sequencing input: peripheral blood. These receptor sequences come from a man aged 45 to 65 with acute or convalescent COVID-19.

This clone was counted a single time. The CDR3, as DNA: TGTGCCAGCAGACACACCGGGACAGGGGGCTTCAACGAGCAGTACTTC. This sequence encodes CASRHTGTGGFNEQYF. The rearrangement joins TRBV7-9 to TRBJ2-7, with 12 bases matching TRBD1. The CDR3 covers 16 residues. Germline-derived CDR1 and CDR2 are SEHNR and FQNEAQ (reference sequence). Trimming at V came to 6 bases and at J to 5 bases, leaving 11 bases not matched to a gene. The variable domain in full, with the rest retrieved from reference TRBV7-9 and TRBJ2-7, is DTGVSQNPRHKITKRGQNVTFRCDPISEHNRLYWYRQTLGQGPEFLTYFQNEAQLEKSRLLSDRFSAERPKGSFSTLEIQRTEQGDSAMYLCASRHTGTGGFNEQYFGPGTRLTVT.

Comment on this clone: Within the sample, other DNA sequences also encode this same CDR3. The V gene is TRBV11-3, the J gene TRBJ1-1; 8 bases are a match to TRBD1. This CDR3 is built from 14 residues. Looked up from germline, CDR1 is SGHNT and CDR2 is YENEEA. Unmatched junction bases numbered 9, after V lost 8 bases and J lost 4 bases. The CDR3 region is CASGQGAYRTEAFF. CDR3 in DNA: TGTGCCAGCGGGCAGGGGGCTTATCGCACTGAAGCTTTCTTT.

The rearrangement links TRBV30 to TRBJ1-4; D not certain. Germline V gene data show CDR1 as GTSNPN and CDR2 as SVGIG (reference sequence). The CDR3 is 14 amino acids. V was pared by 0 bases and J by 0 bases, with 5 bases between. DNA for the CDR3: TGTGCCTGGAGTGTACACACAACTAATGAAAAACTGTTTTTT. The encoded protein is CAWSVHTTNEKLFF.

J is TRBJ1-2 and V is TRBV11-2; TRBD1 agrees at 8 bases. Looked up from germline, CDR1 is SGHAT and CDR2 is FQNNGV. Unmatched junction bases numbered 9, after V lost 5 bases and J lost 4 bases. The CDR3 covers 15 residues. Written as DNA, the CDR3 is TGTGCCAGCAGCCCATCAGGGGGCGCGGGCTATGGCTACACCTTC. Translation: CASSPSGGAGYGYTF. The full variable domain, rest sourced from reference TRBV11-2 and TRBJ1-2, is EAGVAQSPRYKIIEKRQSVAFWCNPISGHATLYWYQQILGQGPKLLIQFQNNGVVDDSQLPKDRFSAERLKGVDSTLKIQPAKLEDSAVYLCASSPSGGAGYGYTFGSGTRLTVV.

This clone was seen more than once but under ten times. The V gene is TRBV12-3 or TRBV12-4, the J gene TRBJ2-3; TRBD2 matches at 8 bases. Trimming removed 5 bases from V and 5 bases from J; junction bases left unmatched: 3. The length of the CDR3 is 13 residues. DNA of the CDR3: TGTGCCAGCAGTAGCGGGAGTGAAGATACGCAGTATTTT. Protein: CASSSGSEDTQYF.

The V and J genes are TRBV6-5 and TRBJ2-7, with TRBD1 matching over 10 bases. J gave up 2 bases and V 7 bases, and 8 bases lay outside the gene matches. Germline V gene lookup returns CDR1 MNHEY and CDR2 SVGAGI. The CDR3 runs 15 residues. CDR3 in DNA: TGTGCCAGCAACGCGGGGACAGGGGTCGCCTACGAGCAGTACTTC. This codes for CASNAGTGVAYEQYF.

The CDR3: CASSLGTSGYQETQYF. The CDR3 nucleotides read TGCGCCAGCAGCTTGGGTACTAGCGGGTACCAAGAGACCCAGTACTTC. V is TRBV5-1 and J is TRBJ2-5, with TRBD2 matching 9 bases. The CDR3 is made up of 16 amino acids. In germline, CDR1 is SGHRS, CDR2 YFSETQ. With V trimmed by 0 bases and J by 0 bases, 3 bases remained unmatched.

This chain links TRBV3-1 (or the pseudogene TRBV3-2) with TRBJ2-7; 8 nucleotides align to TRBD1. J lost 4 bases, V lost 4 bases, and 6 bases had no gene match. The CDR3 runs to 14 residues. CDR1 LGHDT and CDR2 YNNKEL come from the germline V gene (reference sequence). CDR3 amino acids: CASSRQGNSYEQYF. The CDR3 region has the DNA TGTGCCAGCAGCCGACAGGGGAATTCGTACGAGCAGTACTTC.